The 8 T cell receptor beta chains presented below share a single source sample, sequenced in a study of blood T cells in healthy people across ages. A second PCR, run for about 6 to 11 cycles, used a sample-barcoded 5' primer plus a J-beta primer mix. TCRdb passed the 5' RACE reads through MiXCR, listing each CDR3 protein once. The sample lists around 2 million distinct CDR3 sequences; about 39% were seen once. The material sequenced was blood. The source is a human donor in good health.

V usage is TRBV20-1 and J usage is TRBJ1-2, with D possibly being TRBD1 (5 bases). Between the trimmed V and J ends, which lost 5 bases and 5 bases, there was a span of 21 bases. There are 15 residues in the CDR3. The germline CDR1 and CDR2 sequences are DFQATT and SNEGSKA (reference sequence). CDR3 in DNA: TGCAGTGCTCGGGGCAGGGCGATTTTAGGGTATGGCTACACCTTC. Its translation is CSARGRAILGYGYTF.

In its sample, this clonotype was seen a few times. CDR3 nucleotides: TGCAGTGCCGGTGCATACGAGCAGTACTTC. Translation: CSAGAYEQYF. This chain links TRBV20-1 with TRBJ2-7; D remains ambiguous. This CDR3 contains 10 residues. With 6 bases removed from V and 4 bases from J, the gap between germline ends came to 7 bases. The germline V gene has CDR1 DFQATT and CDR2 SNEGSKA (reference sequence).

This chain links TRBV27 with TRBJ2-1; tentative D call: TRBD1 (5 bases). In germline, CDR1 is MNHEY, CDR2 SMNVEV (reference sequence). V lost 3 bases and J lost 6, with 15 bases in between. The CDR3 is 15 amino acids. The CDR3 reads CASSLVLTGGNEQFF. The CDR3, as DNA: TGTGCCAGCAGTTTGGTCCTAACAGGTGGCAATGAGCAGTTCTTC.

The rearrangement uses TRBV25-1 and TRBJ1-4, with D uncertain. Germline V gene lookup returns CDR1 MGHDK and CDR2 SYGVNS. With 3 bases removed from V and 4 bases from J, the gap between germline ends came to 12 bases. The CDR3 consists of 15 residues. The CDR3 sequence is CASSDPRGDNEKLFF. The CDR3 DNA reads TGTGCCAGCAGTGACCCCCGAGGCGATAATGAAAAACTGTTTTTT.

The chain couples TRBV29-1 to TRBJ1-3; TRBD1 matches at 8 bases. In germline, CDR1 is SQVTM, CDR2 ANQGSEA. Unmatched junction bases numbered 7, after V lost 7 bases and J lost 2 bases. There are 14 residues in the CDR3. In DNA form, the CDR3 reads TGCAGCGCATTTCCGACAGGGGCTGGAAACACCATATATTTT. Residues: CSAFPTGAGNTIYF.

This clonotype appeared many times. A read error may produce the germline difference seen at one junction end. This sequence joins TRBV5-1 and TRBJ2-3; possible D gene TRBD1, 5 bases. The CDR3 length is 15 residues. Germline assignment: CDR1 SGHRS and CDR2 YFSETQ. In nucleotides, the CDR3 is TGTGCCAGCAGCTTAGGGGCAGGGTTCACAGATACGCAGTATTTT. As protein: CASSLGAGFTDTQYF.

This clonotype has a single count. The chain has TRBV11-2 and TRBJ2-5; 11 positions match TRBD2. Germline V lookup: CDR1 SGHAT, CDR2 FQNNGV. The length of the CDR3 is 17 residues. Trimming removed 3 bases from V and 7 bases from J; junction bases left unmatched: 13. The DNA for the CDR3 is TGTGCCAGCAGCTTCTCCGGGACTAGCGGAGGGATTGGGACCCAGTACTTC. Its translation: CASSFSGTSGGIGTQYF.

This clonotype was recorded once. The rearrangement uses TRBV28 and TRBJ1-4; D is ambiguous. V shed 4 bases and J shed 0 bases, with 12 bases lying between them. The V gene's germline CDR1 is MDHEN and CDR2 SYDVKM. The CDR3 runs to 16 residues. In DNA, the CDR3 is TGTGCCAGCAGTTCAGGAGGGCCAACAACTAATGAAAAACTGTTTTTT. Translation: CASSSGGPTTNEKLFF.